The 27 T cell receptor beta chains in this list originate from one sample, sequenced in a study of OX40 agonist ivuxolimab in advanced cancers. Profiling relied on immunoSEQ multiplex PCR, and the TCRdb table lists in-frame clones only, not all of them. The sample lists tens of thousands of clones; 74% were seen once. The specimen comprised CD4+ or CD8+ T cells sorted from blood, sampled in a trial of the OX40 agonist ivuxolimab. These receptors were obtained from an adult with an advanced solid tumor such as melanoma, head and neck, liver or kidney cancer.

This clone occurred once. Written as DNA, the CDR3 is TGTGCCAGCAGTCCACTGGGGTCCTCTGGAAACACCATATATTTT. Protein: CASSPLGSSGNTIYF. The chain joins TRBV27 to TRBJ1-3; no clear D gene. The germline V gene has CDR1 MNHEY and CDR2 SMNVEV (reference sequence). The CDR3 contains 15 residues. V gave up 5 bases and J gave up 0 bases, with 11 bases separating them.

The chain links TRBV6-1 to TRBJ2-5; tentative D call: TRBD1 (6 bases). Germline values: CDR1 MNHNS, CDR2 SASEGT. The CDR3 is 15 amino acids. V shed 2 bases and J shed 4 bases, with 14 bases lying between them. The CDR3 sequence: CASSEMVKGGETQYF. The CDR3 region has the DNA TGTGCCAGCAGTGAAATGGTTAAAGGGGGAGAGACCCAGTACTTC.

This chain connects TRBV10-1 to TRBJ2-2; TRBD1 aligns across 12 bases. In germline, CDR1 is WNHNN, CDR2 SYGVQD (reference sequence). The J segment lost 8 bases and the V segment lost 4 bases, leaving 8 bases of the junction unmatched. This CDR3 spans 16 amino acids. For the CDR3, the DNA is TGCGCCAGCAGTGCCCCGGGACAGGGGGCTGGTGGGGAGCTGTTTTTT. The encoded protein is CASSAPGQGAGGELFF.

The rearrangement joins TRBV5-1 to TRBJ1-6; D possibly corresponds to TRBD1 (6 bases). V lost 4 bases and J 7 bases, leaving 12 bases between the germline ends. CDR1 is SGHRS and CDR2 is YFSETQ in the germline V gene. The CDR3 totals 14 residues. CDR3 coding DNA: TGCGCCAGCAGCGGTGGGGGACACAATTCACCCCTCCACTTT. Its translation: CASSGGGHNSPLHF.

In nucleotides, the CDR3 is TGCAGCGTTGGGACAGGGATTAACTATGGCTACACCTTC. It is translated as CSVGTGINYGYTF. The V gene is TRBV29-1, the J gene TRBJ1-2; 8 bases are a match to TRBD1. This CDR3 is 13 amino acids long. V trimming: 4 bases; J trimming: 1 base; junction bases outside the gene matches: 2. CDR1 is SQVTM, CDR2 ANQGSEA, per germline.

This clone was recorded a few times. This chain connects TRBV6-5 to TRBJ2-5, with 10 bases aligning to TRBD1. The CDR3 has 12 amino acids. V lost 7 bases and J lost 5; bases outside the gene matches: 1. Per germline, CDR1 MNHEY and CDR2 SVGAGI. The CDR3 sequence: CASTGQGETQYF. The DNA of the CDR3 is TGTGCCAGCACGGGACAGGGGGAGACCCAGTACTTC.

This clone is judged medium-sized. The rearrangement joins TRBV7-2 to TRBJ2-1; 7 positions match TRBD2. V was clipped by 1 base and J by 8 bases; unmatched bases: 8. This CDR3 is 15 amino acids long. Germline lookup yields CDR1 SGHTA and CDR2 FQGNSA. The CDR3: CASSLEWGGTDEQFF. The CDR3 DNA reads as TGTGCCAGCAGCTTAGAGTGGGGAGGGACGGATGAGCAGTTCTTC.

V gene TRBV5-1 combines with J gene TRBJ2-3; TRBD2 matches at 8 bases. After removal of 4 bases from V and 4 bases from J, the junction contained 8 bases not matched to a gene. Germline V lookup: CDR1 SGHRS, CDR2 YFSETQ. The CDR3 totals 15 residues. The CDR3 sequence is CASSEGLGVADTQYF. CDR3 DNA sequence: TGCGCCAGCAGCGAGGGACTAGGGGTCGCAGATACGCAGTATTTT.

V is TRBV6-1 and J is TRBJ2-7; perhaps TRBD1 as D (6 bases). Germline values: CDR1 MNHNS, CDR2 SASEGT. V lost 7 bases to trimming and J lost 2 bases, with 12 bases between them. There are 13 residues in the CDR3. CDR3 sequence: CASTNRAPYEQYF. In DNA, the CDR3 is TGTGCCAGCACTAACAGGGCCCCCTACGAGCAGTACTTC.

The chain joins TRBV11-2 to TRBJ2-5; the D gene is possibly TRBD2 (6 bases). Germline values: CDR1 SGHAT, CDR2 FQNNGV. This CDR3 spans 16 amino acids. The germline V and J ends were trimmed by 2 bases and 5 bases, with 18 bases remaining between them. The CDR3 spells CASSLTPIADRETQYF. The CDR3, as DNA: TGTGCCAGCAGCTTAACCCCGATAGCGGATCGGGAGACCCAGTACTTC.

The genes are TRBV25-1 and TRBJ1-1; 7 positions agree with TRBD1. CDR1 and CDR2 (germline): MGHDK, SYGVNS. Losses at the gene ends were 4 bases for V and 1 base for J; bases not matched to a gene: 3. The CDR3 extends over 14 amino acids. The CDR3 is CASSVRGSNTEAFF. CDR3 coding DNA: TGTGCCAGCAGTGTCAGGGGGTCGAACACTGAAGCTTTCTTT.

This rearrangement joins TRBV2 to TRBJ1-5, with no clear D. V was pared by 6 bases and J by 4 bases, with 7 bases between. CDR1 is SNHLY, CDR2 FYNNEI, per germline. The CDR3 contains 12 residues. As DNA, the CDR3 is TGTGCCAGCAGGGACGGAAATCAGCCCCAGCATTTT. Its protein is CASRDGNQPQHF.

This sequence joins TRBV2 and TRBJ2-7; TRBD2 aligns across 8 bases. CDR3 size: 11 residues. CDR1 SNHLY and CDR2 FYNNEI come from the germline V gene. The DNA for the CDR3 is TGTGCGGTGCGGGGGGCCGAGGAGCAGTACGTC. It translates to CAVRGAEEQYV.

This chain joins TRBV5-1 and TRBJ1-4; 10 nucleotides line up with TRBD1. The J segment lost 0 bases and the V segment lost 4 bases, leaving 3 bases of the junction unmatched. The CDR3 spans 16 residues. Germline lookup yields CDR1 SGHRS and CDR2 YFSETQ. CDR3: CASSVGQGATNEKLFF. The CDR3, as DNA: TGCGCCAGCAGCGTTGGACAGGGGGCAACTAATGAAAAACTGTTTTTT. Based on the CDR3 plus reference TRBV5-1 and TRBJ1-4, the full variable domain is KAGVTQTPRYLIKTRGQQVTLSCSPISGHRSVSWYQQTPGQGLQFLFEYFSETQRNKGNFPGRFSGRQFSNSRSEMNVSTLELGDSALYLCASSVGQGATNEKLFFGSGTQLSVL.

CDR3 sequence (DNA): TGTGCCAGCAGCTTGTCCAGGGAATGGTCCTACGAGCAGTACTTC. Its protein is CASSLSREWSYEQYF. This rearrangement joins TRBV5-6 to TRBJ2-7, with a weak D call TRBD1 (5 bases). This CDR3 is 15 amino acids long. The V and J ends lost 1 base and 1 base respectively, with 12 bases between them. Germline values: CDR1 SGHDT, CDR2 YYEEEE.

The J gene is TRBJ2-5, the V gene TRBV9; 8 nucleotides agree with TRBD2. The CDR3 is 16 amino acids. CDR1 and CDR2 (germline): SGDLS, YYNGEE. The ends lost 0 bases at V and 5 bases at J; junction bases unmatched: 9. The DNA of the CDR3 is TGTGCCAGCAGCGTAGAAGGCGGGGGGAACGACGAGACCCAGTACTTC. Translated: CASSVEGGGNDETQYF. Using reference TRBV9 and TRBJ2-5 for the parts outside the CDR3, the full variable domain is DSGVTQTPKHLITATGQRVTLRCSPRSGDLSVYWYQQSLDQGLQFLIQYYNGEERAKGNILERFSAQQFPDLHSELNLSSLELGDSALYFCASSVEGGGNDETQYFGPGTRLLVL.

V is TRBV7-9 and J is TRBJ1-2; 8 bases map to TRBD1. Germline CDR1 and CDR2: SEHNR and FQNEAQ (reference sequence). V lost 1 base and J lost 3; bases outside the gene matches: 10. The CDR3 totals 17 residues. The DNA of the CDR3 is TGTGCCAGCAGCTTAGGAACAGGGGGGATTTGGGACTATGGCTACACCTTC. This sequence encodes CASSLGTGGIWDYGYTF.

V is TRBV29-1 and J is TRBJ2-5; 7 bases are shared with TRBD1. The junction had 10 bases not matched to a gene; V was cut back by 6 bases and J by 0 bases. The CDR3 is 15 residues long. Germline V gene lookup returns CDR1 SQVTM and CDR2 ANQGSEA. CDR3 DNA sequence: TGCAGCGTCCGACATGGGACAGCGTACCAAGAGACCCAGTACTTC. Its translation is CSVRHGTAYQETQYF.

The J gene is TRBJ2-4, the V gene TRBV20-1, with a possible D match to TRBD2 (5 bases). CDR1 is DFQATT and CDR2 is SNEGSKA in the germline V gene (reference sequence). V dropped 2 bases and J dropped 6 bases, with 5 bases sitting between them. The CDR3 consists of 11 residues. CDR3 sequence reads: CSARLANIQYF. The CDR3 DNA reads TGCAGTGCTAGACTAGCAAACATTCAGTACTTC.

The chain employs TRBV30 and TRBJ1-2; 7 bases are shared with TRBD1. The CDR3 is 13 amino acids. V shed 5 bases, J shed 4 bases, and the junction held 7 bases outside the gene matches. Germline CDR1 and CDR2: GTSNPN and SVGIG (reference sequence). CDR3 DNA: TGTGCCTGGGACCCGACAGGGCCCTATGGCTACACCTTC. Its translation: CAWDPTGPYGYTF.

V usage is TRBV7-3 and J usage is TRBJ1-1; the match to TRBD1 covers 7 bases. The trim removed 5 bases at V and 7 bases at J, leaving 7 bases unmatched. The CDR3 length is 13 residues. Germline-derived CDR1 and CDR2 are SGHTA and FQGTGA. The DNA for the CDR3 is TGTGCCAGCAGCCGACAGGGCCTTATTGAAGCTTTCTTT. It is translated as CASSRQGLIEAFF.

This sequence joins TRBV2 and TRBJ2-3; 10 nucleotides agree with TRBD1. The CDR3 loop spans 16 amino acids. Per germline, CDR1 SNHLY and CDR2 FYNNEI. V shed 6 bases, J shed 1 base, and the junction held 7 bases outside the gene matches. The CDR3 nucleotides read TGTGCCAGCAGGAGAGGACAGGGGGTTGGCACAGATACGCAGTATTTT. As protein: CASRRGQGVGTDTQYF.

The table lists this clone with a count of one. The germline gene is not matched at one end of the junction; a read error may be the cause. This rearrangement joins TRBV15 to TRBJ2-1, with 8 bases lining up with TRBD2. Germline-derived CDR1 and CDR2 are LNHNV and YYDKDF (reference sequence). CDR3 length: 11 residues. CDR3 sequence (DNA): TGTGCCACCAGCAGGCGACTAGCGCAGCTCTTC. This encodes CATSRRLAQLF. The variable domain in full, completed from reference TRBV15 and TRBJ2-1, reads DAMVIQNPRYQVTQFGKPVTLSCSQTLNHNVMYWYQQKSSQAPKLLFHYYDKDFNNEADTPDNFQSRRPNTSFCFLDIRSPGLGDTAMYLCATSRRLAQLFGPGTRLTVL.

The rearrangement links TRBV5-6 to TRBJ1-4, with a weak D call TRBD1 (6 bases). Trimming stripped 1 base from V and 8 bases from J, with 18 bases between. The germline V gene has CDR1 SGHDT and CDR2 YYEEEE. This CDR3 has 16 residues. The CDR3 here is CASSLYHYRDGEKLFF. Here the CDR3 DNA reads TGTGCCAGCAGCTTGTACCACTACAGGGACGGCGAAAAACTGTTTTTT.

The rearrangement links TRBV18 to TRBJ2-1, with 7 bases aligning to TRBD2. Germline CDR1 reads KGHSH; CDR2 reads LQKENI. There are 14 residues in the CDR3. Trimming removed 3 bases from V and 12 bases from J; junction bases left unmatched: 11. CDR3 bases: TGTGCCAGCTCACCTCCGGATAGCGGGCGGTGGCAGTTCTTC. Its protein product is CASSPPDSGRWQFF.

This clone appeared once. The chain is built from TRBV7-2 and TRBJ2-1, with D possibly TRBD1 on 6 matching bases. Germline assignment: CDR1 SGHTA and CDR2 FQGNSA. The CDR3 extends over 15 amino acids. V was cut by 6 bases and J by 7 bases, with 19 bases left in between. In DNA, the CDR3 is TGTGCCAGCAGACCGGACAGAGGATCGTGGAATGAGCAGTTCTTC. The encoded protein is CASRPDRGSWNEQFF.

The DNA of the CDR3 is TGTGCCAGCAGCTCCTACAGGGGGCCTTACAATGAGCAGTTCTTC. Its protein product is CASSSYRGPYNEQFF. The V gene is TRBV5-5, the J gene TRBJ2-1, with 9 bases lining up with TRBD1. This CDR3 is built from 15 residues. Trimming cost V 3 bases and J 4 bases; bases outside gene matches: 5. Germline V gene sequence: CDR1 SGHKS, CDR2 YYEKEE (reference sequence).